These 25 T cell receptor beta chains were sequenced from one sample in a study of blood T cells in healthy people across ages (dated by TCRdb to 2014 to 2015). The library was built by means of 5' RACE. For sequencing, an Illumina HiSeq 2500 was employed. The second PCR ran for about 6 to 11 cycles and used a J-beta primer mix along with a sample-barcoded 5' primer. TCRdb trimmed the raw reads at Q25, called clones with MiXCR and kept productive beta chains. When rows share a CDR3 protein, they turn into one entry using the most common DNA and genes. A total of approximately 900,000 distinct CDR3 sequences appear in this sample, about 27% of them only once. 10% to 13% of the sample is taken by the ten largest. This same sample was also taken into another study, of T cells of mothers and their children.

The sample consisted of blood. All receptors come from a woman aged 40 to 50 in good health.

Worth noting for this clonotype: Without the conserved terminal phenylalanine or tryptophan, this CDR3 likely stems from a read error. The DNA is left out, because the CDR3 cannot be placed on it with certainty; the CDR3 is given as TCRdb lists it. The chain combines TRBV5-5 with TRBJ2-5; the table's D call of TRBD1 was not tested on the DNA. Germline V lookup: CDR1 SGHKS, CDR2 YYEKEE (reference sequence). The CDR3 has 14 residues if both end residues are counted. The CDR3 here is CASSLTGGFYEQHI.

The J gene is TRBJ2-4, the V gene TRBV20-1, with D perhaps matching TRBD2 (5 bases). The V and J ends lost 1 base and 6 bases respectively, with 10 bases between them. The CDR3 totals 13 residues. Germline CDR1 and CDR2: DFQATT and SNEGSKA (reference sequence). CDR3 sequence (DNA): TGCAGTGCTAGAGGGGAGCTTGGAAACATTCAGTACTTC. Protein product: CSARGELGNIQYF.

This clonotype was observed a few times. A junction boundary mismatches the germline segment, possibly from a read error. V is TRBV28 and J is TRBJ1-5; no clear D. The CDR3 spans 16 residues. Per germline, CDR1 MDHEN and CDR2 SYDVKM. The DNA of the CDR3 is TGTACCAGCAGTTTACTAGACGGTATGGGCAATCAGCCCCAGCATTTT. It encodes CTSSLLDGMGNQPQHF.

The CDR3 nucleotides are TGTGCCAGCAGTTCCCGGCCCTGGGGTGTAGCGAACACCGGGGAGCTGTTTTTT. Its translation is CASSSRPWGVANTGELFF. The V call is TRBV28, the J call TRBJ2-2; D is unclear. Germline CDR1 and CDR2: MDHEN and SYDVKM. The CDR3 loop spans 18 amino acids. Trimming left V 4 bases short and J 0 bases short, with 18 bases between.

Many counts were recorded for this clonotype. The chain carries TRBV5-1 and TRBJ1-2, with unresolved D. Germline V gives CDR1 SGHRS, CDR2 YFSETQ. Trimming left V 4 bases short and J 4 bases short, with 14 bases between. CDR3 length: 14 residues. The CDR3 loop is CASSTGVTSYGYTF. For the CDR3, the DNA is TGCGCCAGCAGCACCGGGGTAACAAGCTATGGCTACACCTTC.

The chain is built from TRBV14 and TRBJ2-1, with 7 bases aligning to TRBD2. V dropped 0 bases and J dropped 7; count of bases not matched to a gene: 9. This CDR3 is 16 amino acids long. Germline CDR1 SGHDN, CDR2 FVKESK. Written as DNA, the CDR3 is TGTGCCAGCAGCCAAGATTTTGGGCTGGGGGGGAATGAGCAGTTCTTC. This encodes CASSQDFGLGGNEQFF.

This clonotype was picked up many times. The chain has TRBV7-3 and TRBJ2-1; tentative D call: TRBD2 (7 bases). Trimming cost V 6 bases and J 0 bases, with 18 bases left between them. CDR3 length equals 17 residues. CDR1 and CDR2 from the germline V gene are SGHTA and FQGTGA. This chain's CDR3 is CASSPIGGPTSYNEQFF. In nucleotides, the CDR3 is TGTGCCAGCAGTCCTATCGGGGGGCCGACCTCCTACAATGAGCAGTTCTTC.

The gene calls are TRBV20-1 and TRBJ1-1; weak D call: TRBD1 (6 bases). Germline CDR1 reads DFQATT; CDR2 reads SNEGSKA (reference sequence). The V gene lost 1 base and the J gene lost 1 base, with 13 bases spanning the gap. CDR3 size: 15 residues. CDR3 DNA sequence: TGCAGTGCTAGAGTGTCGGGCAGGGGGAACACTGAAGCTTTCTTT. It specifies CSARVSGRGNTEAFF.

The chain couples TRBV7-9 to TRBJ2-3, with D tentatively TRBD2 (7 bases). The germline V and J ends were trimmed by 5 bases and 2 bases, with 20 bases remaining between them. This CDR3 region has 17 residues. Germline CDR1 is SEHNR and CDR2 is FQNEAQ (reference sequence). CDR3 in DNA: TGTGCCAGCAGCCCCACAGCCGGGGGGCGAAACACAGATACGCAGTATTTT. Protein: CASSPTAGGRNTDTQYF.

V usage is TRBV28 and J usage is TRBJ1-4; possible D gene TRBD1, 5 bases. CDR3 size: 14 residues. Germline CDR1 MDHEN, CDR2 SYDVKM. Trimming removed 7 bases at V and 3 bases at J, with 12 bases between. The CDR3 DNA reads as TGTGCCAGCACACAGACAGTCTCTAATGAAAAACTGTTTTTT. This gives the protein CASTQTVSNEKLFF.

The V call is TRBV28, the J call TRBJ1-2; D is unresolved. CDR1 and CDR2 from the germline V gene are MDHEN and SYDVKM. CDR3 length equals 14 residues. V gave up 7 bases and J gave up 5 bases, with 17 bases separating them. CDR3 amino acids: CASTLEGLEYGYTF. DNA of the CDR3: TGTGCCAGCACCTTAGAGGGTTTGGAGTATGGCTACACCTTC.

This clonotype was observed a handful of times. The chain employs TRBV2 and TRBJ2-5, with 9 bases that match TRBD2. The germline V gene has CDR1 SNHLY and CDR2 FYNNEI. There are 14 residues in the CDR3. The V and J ends lost 5 bases and 4 bases, in that order; junction bases with no gene match: 5. The CDR3 loop is CASSRAGGAETQYF. The CDR3 bases are TGTGCCAGCAGTCGAGCGGGGGGTGCAGAGACCCAGTACTTC.

Concerning this clonotype itself: At one end the junction does not follow the germline gene, possibly because of a read error. This chain connects TRBV7-9 to TRBJ2-5; D is possibly TRBD1 (7 bases). The J call is in doubt because the DNA end fits TRBJ2-7 better. This CDR3 contains 15 residues. Germline V gene lookup returns CDR1 SEHNR and CDR2 FQNEAQ (reference sequence). CDR3 sequence reads: CVSSLRQGGLDEQYF. The CDR3 DNA follows: TGTGTCAGCAGCCTCCGACAGGGAGGTTTGGACGAGCAGTACTTC.

The rearrangement links TRBV20-1 to TRBJ2-1; 7 nucleotides match TRBD1. Looked up from germline, CDR1 is DFQATT and CDR2 is SNEGSKA (reference sequence). The V and J ends lost 0 bases and 2 bases, in that order; junction bases with no gene match: 7. CDR3 length: 16 amino acids. CDR3: CSARDDDRVAYNEQFF. CDR3 DNA: TGCAGTGCTAGAGATGACGACAGGGTGGCCTACAATGAGCAGTTCTTC.

This chain connects TRBV7-9 to TRBJ1-1; D remains ambiguous. CDR3 length: 14 amino acids. V lost 1 base and J 4 bases, leaving 10 bases between the germline ends. CDR1 is SEHNR and CDR2 is FQNEAQ in the germline V gene (reference sequence). CDR3 protein: CASSLVREGTEAFF. CDR3 DNA: TGTGCCAGCAGCTTAGTGCGAGAGGGCACTGAAGCTTTCTTT.

This clonotype was picked up a small number of times. This chain links TRBV19 with TRBJ1-5; a possible D gene is TRBD1 (5 bases). CDR3 length: 15 amino acids. V lost 5 bases to trimming and J lost 3 bases, with 14 bases between them. Germline CDR1 is LNHDA and CDR2 is SQIVND (reference sequence). The CDR3 DNA is TGTGCCAGTAGTCGAGGGGCCCGCTACAATCAGCCCCAGCATTTT. Protein sequence: CASSRGARYNQPQHF.

The chain has TRBV30 and TRBJ2-7; D may correspond to TRBD1 or TRBD2 (5 bases each). CDR1 is GTSNPN, CDR2 SVGIG, per germline (reference sequence). V gave up 0 bases and J gave up 4 bases, with 13 bases separating them. This CDR3 has 14 amino acids. The CDR3 sequence is CAWSVQQGVYEQYF. The DNA for the CDR3 is TGTGCCTGGAGTGTACAGCAGGGAGTATACGAGCAGTACTTC.

This clonotype occurred many times. V is TRBV28 and J is TRBJ2-7, with TRBD1 identical over 7 bases. CDR1 is MDHEN, CDR2 SYDVKM, per germline. This CDR3 has 12 amino acids. DNA of the CDR3: TGTATTGTAACAGGGGACACCTACGAGCAGTACTTC. This translates into CIVTGDTYEQYF.

This clonotype was detected ten times or more. This chain uses TRBV29-1 with TRBJ2-1, with 7 positions matching TRBD1. The CDR3 is 11 amino acids. V gave up 7 bases and J gave up 6 bases; unmatched junction bases: 3. Germline V gene data show CDR1 as SQVTM and CDR2 as ANQGSEA. CDR3 DNA: TGCAGCGCGTACAGGGGCAATGAGCAGTTCTTC. This translates into CSAYRGNEQFF.

CDR3 bases: TGCGCCAGCAGCTCCGGTCCTGGGAGTTACGAGCAGTACTTC. Translated, it gives CASSSGPGSYEQYF. This chain connects TRBV5-1 to TRBJ2-7; maybe TRBD2 (5 bases). The V end was cut by 3 bases, the J end by 4 bases, with 14 bases between. The CDR3 length is 14 residues. The germline V gene has CDR1 SGHRS and CDR2 YFSETQ.

This clonotype was seen only once. The V gene is TRBV28, the J gene TRBJ1-5, with D uncertain. The germline CDR1 and CDR2 sequences are MDHEN and SYDVKM. With 1 base removed from V and 3 bases from J, the gap between germline ends came to 10 bases. This CDR3 contains 15 residues. The CDR3 reads CASSLSNGYNQPQHF. The CDR3 nucleotides are TGTGCCAGCAGTTTATCGAACGGATACAATCAGCCCCAGCATTTT.

The sample holds a few counts of this clonotype. The chain carries TRBV12-3 or TRBV12-4 and TRBJ1-1; unclear D gene. The CDR3 is 14 residues long. The V end lost 3 bases, the J end lost 1 base, and 9 bases lay between the germline ends. In DNA, the CDR3 is TGTGCCAGCAGTTTCTCAGGAAAGAACACTGAAGCTTTCTTT. Residues: CASSFSGKNTEAFF.

There are a few counts of this clonotype. The chain is built from TRBV2 and TRBJ1-1; 12 nucleotides match TRBD1. The CDR3 has 15 residues. V lost 4 bases to trimming and J lost 10 bases; unmatched junction nucleotides: 10. Germline-derived CDR1 and CDR2 are SNHLY and FYNNEI. CDR3 in amino acids: CASSAGTGGQGIAFF. The DNA of the CDR3 is TGTGCCAGCAGTGCCGGGACAGGGGGCCAAGGTATAGCTTTCTTT. Full variable domain (outside the CDR3, taken from reference TRBV2 and TRBJ1-1): EPEVTQTPSHQVTQMGQEVILRCVPISNHLYFYWYRQILGQKVEFLVSFYNNEISEKSEIFDDQFSVERPDGSNFTLKIRSTKLEDSAMYFCASSAGTGGQGIAFFGQGTRLTVV.

The chain recombines TRBV20-1 with TRBJ2-1; the match to TRBD2 covers 11 bases. The V gene end was trimmed by 2 bases and the J gene end by 9 bases; junction bases not matched to a gene: 9. The V gene's germline CDR1 is DFQATT and CDR2 SNEGSKA (reference sequence). The CDR3 runs 15 residues. The CDR3 region has the DNA TGCAGTGCTAGACTAGCGGGAGGTGGTACGGGTGAGCAGTTCTTC. Its protein is CSARLAGGGTGEQFF.

Concerning this clonotype: The germline gene is not matched at one end of the junction; a read error may be the cause. This chain joins TRBV11-2 and TRBJ1-1; the D is unclear. CDR3 length: 15 residues. Germline V gene data show CDR1 as SGHAT and CDR2 as FQNNGV. CDR3 sequence (DNA): TGTGCCAGCAGCGGCCGAGTTAAGGCCGGCACTGAAACTTTCTTT. Translated, it gives CASSGRVKAGTETFF.